What follows are 27 T cell receptor beta chains derived from one specimen sequenced in a study of T cell responses to AZD1222 COVID-19 vaccine. Sequencing was performed with immunoSEQ multiplex PCR; in TCRdb, only in-frame clones are kept and a portion is missing. The sample records about 140,000 clones, about nine tenths being singletons. This specimen was peripheral blood, taken on day 0 of AZD1222 vaccination. Receptors were obtained from an adult in good health.

The V call is TRBV4-1, the J call TRBJ2-5; 9 nucleotides line up with TRBD1. Germline V CDR1 and CDR2: MGHRA, YSYEKL. The length of the CDR3 is 15 residues. The V gene end was trimmed by 5 bases and the J gene end by 5 bases; junction bases not matched to a gene: 9. CDR3 nucleotides: TGCGCCAGCAGCTTGGGGGACAGGGACGGGGAGACCCAGTACTTC. The encoded protein is CASSLGDRDGETQYF.

This rearrangement joins TRBV28 to TRBJ2-7, with 7 bases aligning to TRBD2. Per the germline V gene, CDR1 is MDHEN and CDR2 is SYDVKM. CDR3 length: 14 amino acids. The junction had 7 bases not matched to a gene; V was cut back by 6 bases and J by 2 bases. The CDR3 DNA sequence: TGTGCCAGCAGGGGGGGGGACTGGACCTACGAGCAGTACTTC. Protein product: CASRGGDWTYEQYF. The entire variable domain, with the rest obtained from reference TRBV28 and TRBJ2-7, is as follows: DVKVTQSSRYLVKRTGEKVFLECVQDMDHENMFWYRQDPGLGLRLIYFSYDVKMKEKGDIPEGYSVSREKKERFSLILESASTNQTSMYLCASRGGDWTYEQYFGPGTRLTVT.

In its sample, this clone was seen once. V is TRBV27 and J is TRBJ2-7, with D possibly called TRBD1 or TRBD2 (5 bases each). V lost 6 bases and J lost 2, with 11 bases in between. Germline assignment: CDR1 MNHEY and CDR2 SMNVEV (reference sequence). The length of the CDR3 is 13 residues. The CDR3 sequence is CASSRGVPYEQYF. The CDR3 DNA is TGTGCCAGCAGCCGAGGGGTCCCCTACGAGCAGTACTTC.

The gene calls are TRBV2 and TRBJ2-7, with 7 bases aligning to TRBD2. V was clipped by 7 bases and J by 0 bases; unmatched bases: 9. This CDR3 has 15 amino acids. In germline, CDR1 is SNHLY, CDR2 FYNNEI. The CDR3 DNA reads as TGTGCCAGCAAGCGGGGCTACCAAAGCTCCTACGAGCAGTACTTC. Translated: CASKRGYQSSYEQYF.

The CDR3 loop is CATSRPQGSNYGYTF. The CDR3 DNA reads TGTGCCACCAGCAGACCGCAGGGCTCTAACTATGGCTACACCTTC. The rearrangement links TRBV15 to TRBJ1-2, with D perhaps TRBD1 (5 bases). V was cut by 2 bases and J by 0 bases, with 10 bases left in between. Germline-derived CDR1 and CDR2 are LNHNV and YYDKDF (reference sequence). The CDR3 runs to 15 residues.

The chain is built from TRBV20-1 and TRBJ1-1; D is undetermined. Germline CDR1 reads DFQATT; CDR2 reads SNEGSKA (reference sequence). Between the trimmed V and J ends, which lost 3 bases and 3 bases, there was a span of 14 bases. The CDR3 consists of 14 residues. The CDR3 loop is CSASKREWDTEAFF. The CDR3 coding sequence is TGCAGTGCTAGTAAGAGGGAGTGGGACACTGAAGCTTTCTTT.

The chain links TRBV10-3 to TRBJ1-1; D gene unclear. V was pared by 6 bases and J by 2 bases, with 13 bases between. This CDR3 comprises 14 residues. Per the germline V gene, CDR1 is ENHRY and CDR2 is SYGVKD. The CDR3 DNA is TGTGCCATCAGCCTAATTACAGATAACACTGAAGCTTTCTTT. Translating it yields CAISLITDNTEAFF.

This clone is a singleton in its sample. This chain links TRBV6-4 with TRBJ1-5; D gene ambiguous. Trimming removed 3 bases at V and 2 bases at J, with 8 bases between. The germline gives CDR1 MRHNA, CDR2 SNTAGT. The CDR3 sequence is 14 residues long. The CDR3 is CASSEWAGNQPQHF. In DNA form, the CDR3 reads TGTGCCAGCAGTGAGTGGGCGGGCAATCAGCCCCAGCATTTT.

Written as DNA, the CDR3 is TGTGCCAGCTCACCAGGTGACGTAACCTACGAGCAGTACTTC. Residues: CASSPGDVTYEQYF. The gene calls are TRBV18 and TRBJ2-7; D is unresolved. Trimming pared 2 bases from V and 2 bases from J, leaving 10 bases between. The CDR3 has 14 amino acids. Germline CDR1 and CDR2: KGHSH and LQKENI.

V gene TRBV6-6 combines with J gene TRBJ1-4; 7 nucleotides line up with TRBD1. The germline gives CDR1 MNHNY, CDR2 SVGAGI (reference sequence). V trimming: 5 bases; J trimming: 7 bases; junction bases outside the gene matches: 7. The CDR3 runs to 14 residues. This CDR3 is CASSTQGETEKLFF. CDR3 coding DNA: TGTGCCAGCAGTACTCAGGGGGAGACTGAAAAACTGTTTTTT.

Only a few counts were recorded for this clone. This chain joins TRBV21-1 and TRBJ2-2; no DNA check was done on the table's D call, TRBD1. TRBV21-1 represents a pseudogene. CDR3 length equals 17 residues. As DNA, the CDR3 is TGTGCCAGCAGCACGAACTTCTGGGGCGCGAACACCGGGGAGCTGTTTTTT. Translating it yields CASSTNFWGANTGELFF.

The chain combines TRBV18 with TRBJ2-3, with 7 bases identical to TRBD2. Unmatched junction bases numbered 7, after V lost 1 base and J lost 3 bases. There are 16 residues in the CDR3. Germline CDR1 reads KGHSH; CDR2 reads LQKENI. CDR3 protein: CASSPRLAGVTDTQYF. DNA for the CDR3: TGTGCCAGCTCACCACGCCTCGCGGGAGTTACAGATACGCAGTATTTT.

The rearrangement joins TRBV7-9 to TRBJ1-2, with a possible D match to TRBD1 (5 bases). Germline CDR1 SEHNR, CDR2 FQNEAQ (reference sequence). The ends were cut back, 1 base at V and 6 bases at J, with 18 bases in the middle. This CDR3 spans 16 amino acids. The CDR3 DNA reads as TGTGCCAGCAGCTTAGGCGAGGGACGCCGACTACATGGCTACACCTTC. Translating gives CASSLGEGRRLHGYTF.

This clone was seen a few times. This sequence joins TRBV13 and TRBJ1-1; 9 nucleotides match TRBD1. With V trimmed by 2 bases and J by 11 bases, 12 bases remained unmatched. The V gene's germline CDR1 is PRHDT and CDR2 FYEKMQ (reference sequence). CDR3 length: 15 amino acids. In nucleotides, the CDR3 is TGTGCCAGCAGCTTATTGGGACAGGGCGGTATGGGGGCTTTCTTT. It translates to CASSLLGQGGMGAFF.

The genes are TRBV12-3 or TRBV12-4 and TRBJ1-6; D gene uncertain. This CDR3 region has 11 residues. Between the trimmed V and J ends, which lost 3 bases and 10 bases, there was a span of 4 bases. CDR3 protein: CASSFGSPLHF. The CDR3 DNA sequence: TGTGCCAGCAGTTTTGGATCACCCCTCCACTTT.

J is TRBJ2-7 and V is TRBV5-1; 8 bases are a match to TRBD2. The germline V gene encodes CDR1 SGHRS and CDR2 YFSETQ. This CDR3 has 15 amino acids. V was pared by 5 bases and J by 0 bases, with 7 bases of the junction left unmatched. CDR3 sequence (DNA): TGCGCCAGCAGACCTAATAGCGGGGACTCCTACGAGCAGTACTTC. It is translated as CASRPNSGDSYEQYF.

The rearrangement joins TRBV11-2 to TRBJ2-5, with a tentative D call TRBD2 (6 bases). The CDR3 covers 13 residues. Trimming cost V 5 bases and J 3 bases, with 10 bases left between them. Germline V gene data show CDR1 as SGHAT and CDR2 as FQNNGV. In DNA form, the CDR3 reads TGTGCCAGCAGCGCCCGACTAGAAGAGACCCAGTACTTC. It specifies CASSARLEETQYF.

The V gene is TRBV5-1, the J gene TRBJ1-3; D unclear. This CDR3 has 16 amino acids. Trimming took 0 bases from V and 3 from J, leaving 13 bases between them. Germline V gene data show CDR1 as SGHRS and CDR2 as YFSETQ. CDR3 amino acids: CASSLGKYLGGNTIYF. The CDR3 nucleotides are TGCGCCAGCAGCTTGGGAAAGTATCTCGGTGGAAACACCATATATTTT.

In this sample, this clone turned up a few times. V usage is TRBV19 and J usage is TRBJ1-2; D remains unclear. The length of the CDR3 is 12 residues. Trimming removed 5 bases from V and 4 bases from J, with 8 bases in between. The germline V gene encodes CDR1 LNHDA and CDR2 SQIVND (reference sequence). The CDR3 DNA reads as TGTGCCAGTAGTCCGGACGGCTATGGCTACACCTTC. The encoded protein is CASSPDGYGYTF.

The genes are TRBV6-5 and TRBJ1-6; 7 bases align to TRBD1. The CDR3 is 15 amino acids. Germline trimming cut 6 bases from V and 7 bases from J; bases unmatched to any gene: 9. CDR1 MNHEY and CDR2 SVGAGI come from the germline V gene. The CDR3 spells CASSTGTAENSPLHF. In DNA, the CDR3 is TGTGCCAGCAGCACCGGGACAGCAGAGAATTCACCCCTCCACTTT.

This sequence joins TRBV11-2 and TRBJ2-1, with TRBD2 identical over 10 bases. This CDR3 is built from 16 residues. J lost 3 bases, V lost 5 bases, and 7 bases had no gene match. Germline CDR1 SGHAT, CDR2 FQNNGV. CDR3 nucleotides: TGTGCCAGCAGCCCCTTAGCGGGAGGCCACTACAATGAGCAGTTCTTC. It specifies CASSPLAGGHYNEQFF.

The chain uses TRBV20-1 and TRBJ2-5; D not resolved. This CDR3 comprises 12 residues. Germline CDR1 DFQATT, CDR2 SNEGSKA (reference sequence). Trimming took off 3 bases at V and 2 bases at J, with 7 bases between the two ends. The CDR3 here is CSASGEQETQYF. CDR3 in DNA: TGCAGTGCTAGTGGGGAACAAGAGACCCAGTACTTC.

In regard to this clone: One end of the junction is discordant with germline, which a read error may explain. The rearrangement uses TRBV5-1 and TRBJ2-1, with 10 positions matching TRBD1. CDR3 size: 16 residues. Germline V gives CDR1 SGHRS, CDR2 YFSETQ. CDR3 amino acids: CASRLGQGRSYNEQFF. As DNA, the CDR3 is TGCGCCAGCAGGTTGGGACAGGGGAGGTCCTACAATGAGCAGTTCTTC. The full variable domain, its missing parts supplied by reference TRBV5-1 and TRBJ2-1, is KAGVTQTPRYLIKTRGQQVTLSCSPISGHRSVSWYQQTPGQGLQFLFEYFSETQRNKGNFPGRFSGRQFSNSRSEMNVSTLELGDSALYLCASRLGQGRSYNEQFFGPGTRLTVL.

The rearrangement links TRBV6-2 or TRBV6-3 to TRBJ2-3, with 9 bases that match TRBD2. The CDR3 is 17 residues long. CDR1 is MNHEY, CDR2 SVGEGT, per germline. Losses at the gene ends were 2 bases for V and 1 base for J; bases not matched to a gene: 7. In DNA, the CDR3 is TGTGCCAGCAGTTACCCCCTAGCGGGGACCCGCACAGATACGCAGTATTTT. Translating gives CASSYPLAGTRTDTQYF.

The chain is built from TRBV5-4 and TRBJ1-5; 7 nucleotides match TRBD1. The CDR3 length is 14 residues. J lost 1 base, V lost 4 bases, and 2 bases had no gene match. Looked up from germline, CDR1 is SGHNT and CDR2 is YYREEE (reference sequence). The CDR3 protein is CASSADRSNQPQHF. For the CDR3, the DNA is TGTGCCAGCAGCGCGGACAGGAGCAATCAGCCCCAGCATTTT.

V is TRBV7-2 and J is TRBJ2-7, with D unclear. V was shortened by 0 bases and J by 7 bases, with 10 bases between the two germline ends. CDR1 is SGHTA and CDR2 is FQGNSA in the germline V gene. This CDR3 spans 13 amino acids. CDR3 sequence (DNA): TGTGCCAGCAGCTTAGCTTCTGTCGGGGAGCAGTACTTC. Its protein product is CASSLASVGEQYF.

CDR3 DNA: TGTGCCAGCAGCCTAACAAGGGCGGTGGTCAATGAGCAGTTCTTC. Its translation is CASSLTRAVVNEQFF. The chain employs TRBV7-2 and TRBJ2-1, with D uncertain. Deletions cut 5 bases from V and 6 bases from J, with 17 bases between. The V gene's germline CDR1 is SGHTA and CDR2 FQGNSA. The CDR3 runs to 15 residues.